This T cell receptor (beta chain) was recorded in a study of response to subunit inactivated influenza vaccine. Findings and caveats of the study: Researchers suggested that each seasonal influenza vaccination recruits few new T cells.

The CDR3 totals 16 residues. V lost 0 bases and J 1 base, leaving 12 bases between the germline ends. From germline, CDR1 is LNHNV and CDR2 YYDKDF (reference sequence). TCRdb re-called the RT-PCR reads with MiXCR, one entry per CDR3 protein. Here the sample spans 290,000 or so distinct CDR3 sequences, approximately 20% being singletons. With respect to this clonotype: Its antigen is as yet unknown.

The chain is built from TRBV15 and TRBJ2-5, with D perhaps given as TRBD1 or TRBD2 (5 bases each). The sample here was PBMCs from blood, taken approximately 20 months after vaccination. This receptor was identified in a man in his fifties or sixties who received an inactivated influenza vaccine. CDR3 residues: CATSRDRGRFQETQYF. CDR3 bases: TGTGCCACCAGCAGAGATCGGGGACGGTTCCAAGAGACCCAGTACTTC.